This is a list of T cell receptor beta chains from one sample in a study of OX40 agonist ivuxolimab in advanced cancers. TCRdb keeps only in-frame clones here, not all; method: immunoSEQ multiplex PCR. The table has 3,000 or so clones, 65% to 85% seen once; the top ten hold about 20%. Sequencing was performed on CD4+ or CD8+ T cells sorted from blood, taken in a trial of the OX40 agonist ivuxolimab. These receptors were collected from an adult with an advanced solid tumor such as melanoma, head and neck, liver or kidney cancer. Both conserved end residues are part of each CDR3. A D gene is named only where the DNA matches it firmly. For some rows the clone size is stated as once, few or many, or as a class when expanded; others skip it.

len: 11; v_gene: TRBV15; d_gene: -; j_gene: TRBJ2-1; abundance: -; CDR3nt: TGTGCCACCAGCGATCACAATGAGCAGTTCTTC; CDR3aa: CATSDHNEQFF
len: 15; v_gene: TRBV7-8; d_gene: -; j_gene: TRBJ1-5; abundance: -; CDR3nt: TGTGCCAGCAGCTTAGCCAGGACGGGCAATCAGCCCCAGCATTTT; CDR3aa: CASSLARTGNQPQHF
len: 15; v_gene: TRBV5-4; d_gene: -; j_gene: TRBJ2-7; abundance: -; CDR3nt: TGTGCCAGCAGCCGGGTGGGGCAAAGCTCCTACGAGCAGTACTTC; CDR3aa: CASSRVGQSSYEQYF
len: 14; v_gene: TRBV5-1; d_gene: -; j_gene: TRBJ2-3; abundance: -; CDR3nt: TGCGCCAGCAGCTTGGAATCCCACACAGATACGCAGTATTTT; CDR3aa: CASSLESHTDTQYF
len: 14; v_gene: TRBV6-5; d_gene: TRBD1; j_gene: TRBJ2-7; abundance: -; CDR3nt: TGTGCCAGCAGTTACTCCCAGGGGGCCAACGAGCAGTACTTC; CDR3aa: CASSYSQGANEQYF
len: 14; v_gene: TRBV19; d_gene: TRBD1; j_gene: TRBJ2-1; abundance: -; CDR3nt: TGTGCCAGTAGTAGCCAGGGGGTAGCACATGAGCAGTTCTTC; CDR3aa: CASSSQGVAHEQFF
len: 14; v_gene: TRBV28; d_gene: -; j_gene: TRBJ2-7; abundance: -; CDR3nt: TGTGCCAGCAGTCCGCTCCGCAGCTCCTACGAGCAGTACTTC; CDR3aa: CASSPLRSSYEQYF
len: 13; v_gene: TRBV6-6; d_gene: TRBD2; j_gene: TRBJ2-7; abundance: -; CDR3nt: TGTGCCAGCAATGCGGGAGGGCCCTACGAGCAGTACTTC; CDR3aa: CASNAGGPYEQYF
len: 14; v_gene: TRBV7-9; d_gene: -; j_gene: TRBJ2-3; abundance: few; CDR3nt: TGTGCCAGCAGCCCTCCCGTGGGCACAGATACGCAGTATTTT; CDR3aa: CASSPPVGTDTQYF
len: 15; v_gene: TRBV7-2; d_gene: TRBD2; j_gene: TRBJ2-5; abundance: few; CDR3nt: TGTGCCAGCAGCTTAGGGGTAGCGGGGGAAGAGACCCAGTACTTC; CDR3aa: CASSLGVAGEETQYF
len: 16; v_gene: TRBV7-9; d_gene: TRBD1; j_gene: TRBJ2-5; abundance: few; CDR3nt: TGTGCCAGCAGCTTGGGGACAGGGACGCCACAAGAGACCCAGTACTTC; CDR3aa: CASSLGTGTPQETQYF
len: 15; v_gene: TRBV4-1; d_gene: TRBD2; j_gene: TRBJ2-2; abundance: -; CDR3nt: TGCGCCAGCAGCAGGGAGGGTCGTTGGGCCGGGGAGCTGTTTTTT; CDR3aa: CASSREGRWAGELFF
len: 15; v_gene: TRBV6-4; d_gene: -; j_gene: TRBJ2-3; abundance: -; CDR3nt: TGTGCCAGCAGTGACTCGGCAGGTAGCACAGATACGCAGTATTTT; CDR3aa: CASSDSAGSTDTQYF
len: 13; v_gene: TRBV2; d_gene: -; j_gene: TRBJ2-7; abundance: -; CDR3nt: TGTGCCAGCAGTGAAGGGTACCCCTACGAGCAGTACTTC; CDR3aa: CASSEGYPYEQYF
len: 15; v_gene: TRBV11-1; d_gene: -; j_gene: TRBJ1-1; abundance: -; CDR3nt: TGTGCCAGCAGCTTAGGCGGACCCCGGAACACTGAAGCTTTCTTT; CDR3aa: CASSLGGPRNTEAFF
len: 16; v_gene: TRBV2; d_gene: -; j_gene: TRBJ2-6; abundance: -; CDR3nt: TGTGCCAGCAGTGCCCGGACAGAGGCTGGGGCCAACGTCCTGACTTTC; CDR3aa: CASSARTEAGANVLTF
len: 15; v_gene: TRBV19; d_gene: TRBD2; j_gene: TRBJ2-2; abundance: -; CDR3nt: TGTGCCAGTAGTATATATAGCGGGAGCTCCGGGGAGCTGTTTTTT; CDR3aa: CASSIYSGSSGELFF
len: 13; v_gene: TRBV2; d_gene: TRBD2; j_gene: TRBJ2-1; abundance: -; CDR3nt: TGTGCCTGCGACCTAGCGGCAGACAATGAGCAGTTCTTC; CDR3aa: CACDLAADNEQFF
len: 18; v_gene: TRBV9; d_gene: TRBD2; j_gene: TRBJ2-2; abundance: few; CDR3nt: TGTGCCAGCAGCGTAGTAAGGACTAGCGGGGGCAACACCGGGGAGCTGTTTTTT; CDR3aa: CASSVVRTSGGNTGELFF
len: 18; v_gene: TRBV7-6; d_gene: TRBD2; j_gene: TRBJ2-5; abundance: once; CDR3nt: TGTGCCAGCACCCCCGGACTAGCGGGAACTGCAAACCAAGAGACCCAGTACTTC; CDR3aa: CASTPGLAGTANQETQYF
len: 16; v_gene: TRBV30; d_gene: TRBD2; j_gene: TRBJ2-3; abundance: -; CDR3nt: TGTGCCTGGAGTGTAACTAGCGGGGGAGGAGCAGATACGCAGTATTTT; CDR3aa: CAWSVTSGGGADTQYF
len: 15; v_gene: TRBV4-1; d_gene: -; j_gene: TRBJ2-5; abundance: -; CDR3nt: TGCGCCAGCAGCCAAGATGGGACTCAAAGGGAGACCCAGTACTTC; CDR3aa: CASSQDGTQRETQYF
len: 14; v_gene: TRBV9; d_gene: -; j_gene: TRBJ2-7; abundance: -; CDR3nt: TGTGCCAGCAGCCCGACGGAGGGAGCCTACGAGCAGTACTTC; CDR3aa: CASSPTEGAYEQYF
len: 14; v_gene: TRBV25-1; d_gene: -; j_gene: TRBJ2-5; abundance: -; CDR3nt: TGTGCCAGCAGTGAATTAAGCGGAGAAGAGACCCAGTACTTC; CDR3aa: CASSELSGEETQYF
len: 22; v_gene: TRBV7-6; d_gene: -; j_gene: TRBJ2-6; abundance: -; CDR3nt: TGTGCCAGCAGCTTAGAACCCCCAGGGTCAGGGGATGGGAGCTCTGGGGCCAACGTCCTGACTTTC; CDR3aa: CASSLEPPGSGDGSSGANVLTF
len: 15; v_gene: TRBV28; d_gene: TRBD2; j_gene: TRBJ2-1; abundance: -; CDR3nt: TGTGCCGCCACTAGGCGGGGGGACTCCTACAATGAGCAGTTCTTC; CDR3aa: CAATRRGDSYNEQFF
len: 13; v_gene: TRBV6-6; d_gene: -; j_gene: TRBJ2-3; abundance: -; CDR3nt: TGTGCCAGCAGTTACTCGGACGTCGGTACGCAGTATTTT; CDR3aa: CASSYSDVGTQYF
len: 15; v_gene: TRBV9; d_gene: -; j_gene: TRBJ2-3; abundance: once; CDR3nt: TGTGCCAGCAGCGTAGATAGCGGAAGCACAGATACGCAGTATTTT; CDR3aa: CASSVDSGSTDTQYF
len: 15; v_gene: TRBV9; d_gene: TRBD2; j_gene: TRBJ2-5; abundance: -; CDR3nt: TGTGCCAGCAGCGTAGAACTAGCGGGAGAAGAGACCCAGTACTTC; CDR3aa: CASSVELAGEETQYF
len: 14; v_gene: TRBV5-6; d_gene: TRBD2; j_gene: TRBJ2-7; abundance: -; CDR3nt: TGTGCCACCGGTGAGGGCGGGGGGGTGGACGAGCAGTACTTC; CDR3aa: CATGEGGGVDEQYF
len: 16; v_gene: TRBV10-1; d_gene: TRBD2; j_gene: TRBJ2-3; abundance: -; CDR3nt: TGCGCCAGCAGTGACGCCAGCGGGGGATTCACAGATACGCAGTATTTT; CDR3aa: CASSDASGGFTDTQYF
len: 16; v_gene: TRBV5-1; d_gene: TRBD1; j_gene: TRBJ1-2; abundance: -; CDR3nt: TGCGCCAGCAGCTTGTCCGGGACAGGAAGTTCCTATGGCTACACCTTC; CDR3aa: CASSLSGTGSSYGYTF
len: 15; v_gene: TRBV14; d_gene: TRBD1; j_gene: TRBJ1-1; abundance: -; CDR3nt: TGTGCCAGCAGCCAAAAGACAGGGGGCTACGTTGAAGCTTTCTTT; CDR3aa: CASSQKTGGYVEAFF
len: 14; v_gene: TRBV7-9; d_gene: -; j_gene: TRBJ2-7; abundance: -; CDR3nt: TGTGCCAGCAGCTTAGGGGGTTTTACGGCCGAGCAGTACTTC; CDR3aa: CASSLGGFTAEQYF
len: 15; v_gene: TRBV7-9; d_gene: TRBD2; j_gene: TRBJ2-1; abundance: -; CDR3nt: TGTGCCAGCAGCTTAGCGTGGAGCGGGAACAATGAGCAGTTCTTC; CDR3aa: CASSLAWSGNNEQFF
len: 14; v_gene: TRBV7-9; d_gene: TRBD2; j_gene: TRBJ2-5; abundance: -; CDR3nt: TGTGCCAGCAGCCTAGCGGGCCACCAAGAGACCCAGTACTTC; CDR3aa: CASSLAGHQETQYF
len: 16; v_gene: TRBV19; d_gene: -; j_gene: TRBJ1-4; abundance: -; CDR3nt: TGTGCCAGTAGTATACCGGCAGGTGTGAGGGGTGAAAAACTGTTTTTT; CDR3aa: CASSIPAGVRGEKLFF
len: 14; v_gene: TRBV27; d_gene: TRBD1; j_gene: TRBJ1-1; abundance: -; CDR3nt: TGTGCCAGCAGTTCCTGGACAGGGGGCACTGAAGCTTTCTTT; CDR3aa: CASSSWTGGTEAFF
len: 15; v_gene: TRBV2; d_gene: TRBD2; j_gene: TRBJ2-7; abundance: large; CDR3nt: TGTGCCAGCAGTGAAGTAGCGGGCCGCTCCTACGAGCAGTACTTC; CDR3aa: CASSEVAGRSYEQYF
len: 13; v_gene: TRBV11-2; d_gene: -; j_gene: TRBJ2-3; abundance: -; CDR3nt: TGTGCCAGCAGCTCGCAGGGAACAGATACGCAGTATTTT; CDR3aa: CASSSQGTDTQYF
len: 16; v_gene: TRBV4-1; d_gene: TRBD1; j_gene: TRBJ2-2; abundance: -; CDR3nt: TGCGCCAGCAGCCAAGACTCGACAGGGGACACCGGGGAGCTGTTTTTT; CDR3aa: CASSQDSTGDTGELFF
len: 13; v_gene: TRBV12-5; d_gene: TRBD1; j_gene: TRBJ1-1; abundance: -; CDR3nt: TGTGCTAGTGGTTTGGGACAGGGAACTGAAGCTTTCTTT; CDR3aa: CASGLGQGTEAFF
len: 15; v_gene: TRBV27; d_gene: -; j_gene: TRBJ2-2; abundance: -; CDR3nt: TGTGCCAGCCGCTCGGTCGTTTTCGGGACCGGGGAGCTGTTTTTT; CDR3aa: CASRSVVFGTGELFF
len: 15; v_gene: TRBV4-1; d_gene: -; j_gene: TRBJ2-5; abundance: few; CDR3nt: TGCGCCAGCAGCCACACACACAGGGATACACAGACCCAGTACTTC; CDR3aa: CASSHTHRDTQTQYF
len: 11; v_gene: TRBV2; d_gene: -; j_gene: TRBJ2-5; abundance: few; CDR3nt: TGTGCCAGCAGTGACTCAGAGACCCAGTACTTC; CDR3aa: CASSDSETQYF
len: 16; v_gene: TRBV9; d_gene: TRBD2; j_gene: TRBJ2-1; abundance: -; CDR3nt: TGTGCCAGCAGCGTACAAGCGGGAGGGTCCTACAATGAGCAGTTCTTC; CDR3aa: CASSVQAGGSYNEQFF
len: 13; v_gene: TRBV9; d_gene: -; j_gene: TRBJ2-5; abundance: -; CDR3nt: TGTGCCAGCAGCCTTCCGGGCCAAGAGACCCAGTACTTC; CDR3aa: CASSLPGQETQYF
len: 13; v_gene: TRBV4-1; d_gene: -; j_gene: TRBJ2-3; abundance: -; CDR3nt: TGCGCCAGCAGCCAAGTGGGCACAGATACGCAGTATTTT; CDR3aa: CASSQVGTDTQYF
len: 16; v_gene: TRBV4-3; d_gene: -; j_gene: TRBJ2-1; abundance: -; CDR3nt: TGCGCCAGCAGCCAAGATAACAGCGGGTACCACAATGAGCAGTTCTTC; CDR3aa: CASSQDNSGYHNEQFF
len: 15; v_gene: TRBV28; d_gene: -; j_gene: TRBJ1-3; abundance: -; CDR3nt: TGTGCCAGCAGTTTTGGAGGTAATACTGGAAACACCATATATTTT; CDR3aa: CASSFGGNTGNTIYF
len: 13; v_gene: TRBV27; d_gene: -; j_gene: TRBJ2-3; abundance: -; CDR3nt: TGTGCCAGCAGGAGTTTTATGGGAGATACGCAGTATTTT; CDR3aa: CASRSFMGDTQYF
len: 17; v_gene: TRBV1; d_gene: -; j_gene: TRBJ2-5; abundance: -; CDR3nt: TGCACCAGCAGCCAAGATGGGAGGGGGATACCTCAAGAGACCCAGTACTTC; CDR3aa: CTSSQDGRGIPQETQYF
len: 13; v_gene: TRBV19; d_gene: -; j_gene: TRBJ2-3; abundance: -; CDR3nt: TGTGCCAGTAGTACCAACTGGTACGCGACGCAGTATTTT; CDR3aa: CASSTNWYATQYF
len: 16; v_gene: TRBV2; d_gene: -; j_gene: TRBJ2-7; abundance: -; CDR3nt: TGTGCCAGCAGTGAGTTTAGCGGTTTAAGCGGGTACGAGCAGTACTTC; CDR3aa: CASSEFSGLSGYEQYF
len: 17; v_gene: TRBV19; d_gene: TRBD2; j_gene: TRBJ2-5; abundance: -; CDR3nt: TGTGCCAGTAGTATTGGTAGCGGGGGTGCCATTCAAGAGACCCAGTACTTC; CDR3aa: CASSIGSGGAIQETQYF